These 26 T cell receptor beta chains share one sample of origin, sequenced in a study of blood T cell repertoires in COVID-19. Libraries were prepared by immunoSEQ multiplex PCR; TCRdb keeps only in-frame clonotypes and omits some of them. The sample holds hundreds of thousands of clones, approximately 87% seen once. The specimen was peripheral blood. The receptors stem from a woman in her 50s with COVID-19, enrolled during active disease.

The chain is built from TRBV5-4 and TRBJ2-7; 11 nucleotides align to TRBD1. Germline V gives CDR1 SGHNT, CDR2 YYREEE (reference sequence). With 4 bases clipped from V and 2 bases from J, the junction kept 5 bases outside the gene matches. The CDR3 spans 15 residues. CDR3 sequence reads: CASSGGQGVTYEQYF. The CDR3, as DNA: TGTGCCAGCAGCGGGGGACAGGGGGTTACCTACGAGCAGTACTTC. Variable domain in full (rest from reference TRBV5-4 and TRBJ2-7): ETGVTQSPTHLIKTRGQQVTLRCSSQSGHNTVSWYQQALGQGPQFIFQYYREEENGRGNFPPRFSGLQFPNYSSELNVNALELDDSALYLCASSGGQGVTYEQYFGPGTRLTVT.

This clone was recorded at least ten times. V is TRBV28 and J is TRBJ1-4; 8 bases are shared with TRBD1. Per germline, CDR1 MDHEN and CDR2 SYDVKM. V lost 6 bases to trimming and J lost 4 bases; unmatched junction nucleotides: 4. This CDR3 region has 14 residues. The CDR3 region has the DNA TGTGCCAGCAGAACACAGGGGGTTAATGAAAAACTGTTTTTT. Amino acids: CASRTQGVNEKLFF.

Here the CDR3 DNA reads TGTGCCTGGAGTGTGGTCCCGAGCTCAGATACGCAGTATTTT. This gives the protein CAWSVVPSSDTQYF. This chain joins TRBV30 and TRBJ2-3; no clear D gene. Germline CDR1 reads GTSNPN; CDR2 reads SVGIG (reference sequence). The V and J ends lost 0 bases and 4 bases respectively, with 11 bases between them. The CDR3 spans 14 residues.

The chain is built from TRBV27 and TRBJ1-4; 7 nucleotides line up with TRBD1. With 6 bases clipped from V and 7 bases from J, the junction kept 5 bases outside the gene matches. The CDR3 is 13 amino acids. Per the germline V gene, CDR1 is MNHEY and CDR2 is SMNVEV (reference sequence). CDR3 amino acids: CASRNRGGEKLFF. CDR3 DNA: TGTGCCAGCAGGAACAGGGGCGGTGAAAAACTGTTTTTT.

The gene calls are TRBV6-4 and TRBJ2-3; a possible D gene is TRBD2 (6 bases). The CDR3 consists of 14 residues. Germline V lookup: CDR1 MRHNA, CDR2 SNTAGT. Trimming removed 4 bases from V and 0 bases from J, with 8 bases in between. The CDR3 is CASSGSGSTDTQYF. In nucleotides, the CDR3 is TGTGCCAGCAGTGGGAGCGGGAGCACAGATACGCAGTATTTT.

The CDR3 protein is CATSREASGTKDTQYF. CDR3 DNA sequence: TGTGCCACCAGCAGAGAGGCTAGCGGGACGAAAGATACGCAGTATTTT. This chain connects TRBV15 to TRBJ2-3; 9 nucleotides agree with TRBD2. Germline assignment: CDR1 LNHNV and CDR2 YYDKDF (reference sequence). V shed 0 bases and J 5 bases; nucleotides not matched to a gene: 6. This CDR3 is 16 amino acids long.

The chain joins TRBV6-5 to TRBJ2-7; 11 bases align to TRBD2. Trimming took 6 bases from V and 4 from J; bases not matched to a gene: 5. CDR3 size: 14 residues. Germline V gene data show CDR1 as MNHEY and CDR2 as SVGAGI. The DNA of the CDR3 is TGTGCCAGCAGAGCTAGCGGGAGGACGTACGAGCAGTACTTC. It encodes CASRASGRTYEQYF.

This chain joins TRBV29-1 and TRBJ2-7; the match to TRBD2 covers 10 bases. This CDR3 comprises 14 residues. J gave up 3 bases and V 5 bases, and 7 bases lay outside the gene matches. Germline CDR1 reads SQVTM; CDR2 reads ANQGSEA. CDR3 DNA: TGCAGCGTTCGACGGGCTAGCGGGAGCTACGAGCAGTACTTC. This codes for CSVRRASGSYEQYF.

This chain links TRBV6-1 with TRBJ2-1; 8 bases are shared with TRBD2. The junction had 4 bases not matched to a gene; V was cut back by 2 bases and J by 4 bases. Germline V gene lookup returns CDR1 MNHNS and CDR2 SASEGT. The CDR3 extends over 15 amino acids. Written as DNA, the CDR3 is TGTGCCAGCAGTGAACTGCGGGAGGTTTACAATGAGCAGTTCTTC. Protein sequence: CASSELREVYNEQFF.

V gene TRBV27 combines with J gene TRBJ2-7; 11 bases fit TRBD1. Germline trimming cut 5 bases from V and 6 bases from J; bases unmatched to any gene: 6. The germline V gene encodes CDR1 MNHEY and CDR2 SMNVEV (reference sequence). CDR3 length equals 14 residues. The CDR3 loop reads CASSLGTGGLEQYF. CDR3 sequence (DNA): TGTGCCAGCAGTCTTGGGACAGGGGGGCTCGAGCAGTACTTC.

This chain connects TRBV29-1 to TRBJ1-2; TRBD1 matches 7 bases. This CDR3 has 12 amino acids. V dropped 4 bases and J dropped 3; count of bases not matched to a gene: 2. Germline values: CDR1 SQVTM, CDR2 ANQGSEA. Written as DNA, the CDR3 is TGCAGCGTTGGCGGGACAGACTATGGCTACACCTTC. Translated, it gives CSVGGTDYGYTF.

The V and J genes are TRBV30 and TRBJ1-1; tentatively, D is TRBD1 (5 bases). The V gene's germline CDR1 is GTSNPN and CDR2 SVGIG (reference sequence). The CDR3 has 13 residues. Trimming removed 4 bases from V and 1 base from J, with 10 bases in between. CDR3 in DNA: TGTGCCTGGACCAGGGAGGCGAACACTGAAGCTTTCTTT. Residues: CAWTREANTEAFF.

V and J are TRBV14 and TRBJ1-2; 9 bases fit TRBD1. The CDR3 is 15 amino acids. Germline loops: CDR1 SGHDN, CDR2 FVKESK. V trimming: 4 bases; J trimming: 7 bases; junction bases outside the gene matches: 10. CDR3 sequence reads: CASSRSGTGRSGYTF. CDR3 coding DNA: TGTGCCAGCAGCCGATCCGGGACAGGGCGTTCTGGCTACACCTTC.

This clone was observed a handful of times. The rearrangement joins TRBV6-5 to TRBJ2-2, with D maybe TRBD1 (5 bases). CDR1 is MNHEY, CDR2 SVGAGI, per germline. Trimming stripped 2 bases from V and 2 bases from J, with 9 bases between. The CDR3 is 15 amino acids. The CDR3 nucleotides read TGTGCCAGCAGTTACAGGGGTCCAAACACCGGGGAGCTGTTTTTT. As protein: CASSYRGPNTGELFF.

The V call is TRBV7-2, the J call TRBJ2-5, with TRBD2 matching 8 bases. Per the germline V gene, CDR1 is SGHTA and CDR2 is FQGNSA. Germline trimming cut 0 bases from V and 5 bases from J; bases unmatched to any gene: 14. This CDR3 region has 18 residues. CDR3 bases: TGTGCCAGCAGCTTAGCAGGCATCGGAGCGGGAGTTAGGGAGACCCAGTACTTC. Its translation: CASSLAGIGAGVRETQYF.

The rearrangement links TRBV4-3 to TRBJ1-6; 12 nucleotides line up with TRBD1. The ends lost 3 bases at V and 6 bases at J; junction bases unmatched: 3. CDR1 and CDR2 (germline): LGHNA, YSLEER. The CDR3 contains 16 residues. CDR3 sequence (DNA): TGCGCCAGCAGCCAGGGACAGGGGGCGGTTAATTCACCCCTCCACTTT. Translated: CASSQGQGAVNSPLHF.

This clone has ten or more counts. Other DNA sequences of this sample code for an identical CDR3. J is TRBJ1-4 and V is TRBV19, with 7 bases lining up with TRBD1. CDR3 length: 15 amino acids. V trimming: 5 bases; J trimming: 8 bases; junction bases outside the gene matches: 11. Per germline, CDR1 LNHDA and CDR2 SQIVND (reference sequence). The CDR3 sequence is CASSALTGAGEKLFF. The CDR3 DNA sequence: TGTGCCAGTAGTGCCCTCACAGGGGCGGGGGAAAAACTGTTTTTT.

V usage is TRBV27 and J usage is TRBJ2-7, with 8 bases fitting TRBD1. Germline lookup yields CDR1 MNHEY and CDR2 SMNVEV (reference sequence). The CDR3 length is 14 residues. Germline trimming cut 8 bases from V and 0 bases from J; bases unmatched to any gene: 6. The CDR3 coding sequence is TGTGCCAGCCAGGACAGGGTTGGCTCCTACGAGCAGTACTTC. It encodes CASQDRVGSYEQYF.

The V call is TRBV10-2, the J call TRBJ1-2; the match to TRBD1 covers 7 bases. Germline assignment: CDR1 WSHSY and CDR2 SAAADI. This CDR3 is 18 amino acids long. J gave up 4 bases and V 2 bases, and 16 bases lay outside the gene matches. CDR3 sequence (DNA): TGCGCCAGCAGTGAGATGGGACAGCAGCTGTTATCGAGCTATGGCTACACCTTC. Amino acid sequence: CASSEMGQQLLSSYGYTF.

The chain uses TRBV30 and TRBJ2-7, with D perhaps matching TRBD2 (7 bases). Germline values: CDR1 GTSNPN, CDR2 SVGIG (reference sequence). The CDR3 is 13 residues long. V was clipped by 2 bases and J by 3 bases, with 11 bases between them. In DNA form, the CDR3 reads TGTGCCTGGAGTCAAGGGGGGGGCTACGAGCAGTACTTC. Its protein product is CAWSQGGGYEQYF.

The chain couples TRBV5-4 to TRBJ2-7; 7 nucleotides match TRBD2. The V gene end was trimmed by 6 bases and the J gene end by 0 bases; junction bases not matched to a gene: 9. The germline gives CDR1 SGHNT, CDR2 YYREEE (reference sequence). The CDR3 is 15 residues long. The CDR3 loop reads CASNRGGASSYEQYF. In DNA, the CDR3 is TGTGCCAGCAACCGGGGAGGGGCGAGCTCCTACGAGCAGTACTTC. Together with reference TRBV5-4 and TRBJ2-7, the CDR3 gives the full variable domain: ETGVTQSPTHLIKTRGQQVTLRCSSQSGHNTVSWYQQALGQGPQFIFQYYREEENGRGNFPPRFSGLQFPNYSSELNVNALELDDSALYLCASNRGGASSYEQYFGPGTRLTVT.

The chain joins TRBV6-5 to TRBJ2-5; D is unclear. V dropped 0 bases and J dropped 5 bases, with 10 bases sitting between them. The CDR3 contains 14 residues. Germline V gives CDR1 MNHEY, CDR2 SVGAGI. CDR3 in amino acids: CASSYSPAAETQYF. The CDR3 DNA sequence: TGTGCCAGCAGTTACTCGCCGGCGGCTGAGACCCAGTACTTC.

This clone has only a few counts. This rearrangement joins TRBV11-2 to TRBJ2-1; 12 bases align to TRBD2. Looked up from germline, CDR1 is SGHAT and CDR2 is FQNNGV. The CDR3 runs 16 residues. Losses at the gene ends were 4 bases for V and 3 bases for J; bases not matched to a gene: 4. This CDR3 is CASSSLLAGGYNEQFF. For the CDR3, the DNA is TGTGCCAGCAGCTCATTACTAGCGGGAGGCTACAATGAGCAGTTCTTC.

This clone appeared once. The chain uses TRBV6-2 or TRBV6-3 and TRBJ2-1; 12 nucleotides match TRBD2. Germline assignment: CDR1 MNHEY and CDR2 SVGEGT. The CDR3 length is 15 residues. Trimming cost V 5 bases and J 7 bases; bases outside gene matches: 6. CDR3 amino acids: CASSASGRARNEQFF. In DNA, the CDR3 is TGTGCCAGCAGTGCTAGCGGGAGGGCTCGAAATGAGCAGTTCTTC.

The sample holds one count of this clone. At the DNA level, this CDR3 is encoded by other sequences in the same sample as well. The rearrangement links TRBV6-5 to TRBJ2-7; TRBD2 matches at 8 bases. J gave up 3 bases and V 2 bases, and 3 bases lay outside the gene matches. The germline V gene encodes CDR1 MNHEY and CDR2 SVGAGI. The CDR3 runs to 14 residues. CDR3 loop: CASSYGTSSYEQYF. CDR3 in DNA: TGTGCCAGCAGTTACGGGACTAGTAGCTACGAGCAGTACTTC.

This clone was seen only once. The V and J genes are TRBV19 and TRBJ2-1; 7 bases fit TRBD2. Trimming took 5 bases from V and 12 from J; bases not matched to a gene: 10. In germline, CDR1 is LNHDA, CDR2 SQIVND (reference sequence). This CDR3 contains 13 residues. CDR3 sequence reads: CASSVGEGFRQFF. The CDR3 nucleotides read TGTGCCAGTAGTGTGGGGGAGGGCTTCAGGCAGTTCTTC. Filled out from reference TRBV19 and TRBJ2-1, the complete variable domain reads DGGITQSPKYLFRKEGQNVTLSCEQNLNHDAMYWYRQDPGQGLRLIYYSQIVNDFQKGDIAEGYSVSREKKESFPLTVTSAQKNPTAFYLCASSVGEGFRQFFGPGTRLTVL.